These 26 T cell receptor beta chains were sequenced from one sample in a study of human T cells and chemical hapten exposure (dated by TCRdb to the early 2020s). Interpreted using the paper, the time point label stands for: pre-sensitization, week 0. Interpreted using the paper, the treatment or condition label stands for: therapeutic diphenylcyclopropenone sensitization with weekly scalp DPC. Total RNA was extracted from unfractionated whole blood that had been collected in Tempus Blood RNA tubes. Library method: RACE. Sequencing was performed on a NextSeq 500. The raw public data were reprocessed by TCRdb itself: fastp quality trimming at Q25, MiXCR clonotype calling, in-frame beta chains only. One record per CDR3 amino acid sequence lists the most common genes and DNA. In this sample the table shows approximately 52,000 distinct CDR3 sequences, 9.6% of which occur a single time. The top ten clones comprise 9.5% to 10% of the sample.

Sequencing used whole blood, obtained in connection with sensitization to the hapten diphenylcyclopropenone (DPC). These receptors were taken from a young woman with alopecia areata. Some clones in this sample may be carry-over from other donors' samples.

This clonotype was observed a few times. The chain is built from TRBV4-2 and TRBJ1-4; D may be TRBD1 (6 bases). In germline, CDR1 is LGHNA, CDR2 YNFKEQ. Trimming removed 4 bases at V and 5 bases at J, with 14 bases between. This CDR3 spans 15 amino acids. The CDR3 nucleotides are TGTGCCAGCAGCCTGAGGACAGACCTAAATGAAAAACTGTTTTTT. This translates into CASSLRTDLNEKLFF.

This chain connects TRBV11-1 to TRBJ2-1, with TRBD2 matching over 11 bases. The CDR3 consists of 16 residues. V lost 2 bases to trimming and J lost 3 bases; unmatched junction nucleotides: 3. The germline CDR1 and CDR2 sequences are SGHAT and FQDESV (reference sequence). DNA of the CDR3: TGTGCCAGCAGCTTATCTAGCGGGGGGTTCTACAATGAGCAGTTCTTC. Its translation: CASSLSSGGFYNEQFF.

The chain carries TRBV25-1 and TRBJ2-3; a possible D gene is TRBD1 (7 bases). The V gene's germline CDR1 is MGHDK and CDR2 SYGVNS. The CDR3 runs to 15 residues. The V end lost 7 bases, the J end lost 3 bases, and 17 bases lay between the germline ends. CDR3 in DNA: TGTGCCAGCACTCTGTCAGGGGGGTGGACAGATACGCAGTATTTT. Amino acids: CASTLSGGWTDTQYF. Based on the CDR3 plus reference TRBV25-1 and TRBJ2-3, the full variable domain is EADIYQTPRYLVIGTGKKITLECSQTMGHDKMYWYQQDPGMELHLIHYSYGVNSTEKGDLSSESTVSRIRTEHFPLTLESARPSHTSQYLCASTLSGGWTDTQYFGPGTRLTVL.

There are many counts of this clonotype. V and J are TRBV29-1 and TRBJ1-5; tentatively, D is TRBD1 (5 bases). V was shortened by 4 bases and J by 6 bases, with 19 bases between the two germline ends. The CDR3 consists of 15 residues. Per germline, CDR1 SQVTM and CDR2 ANQGSEA. The CDR3 reads CSVAFNGARGQPQHF. The CDR3, as DNA: TGCAGCGTTGCTTTTAACGGGGCGCGCGGTCAGCCCCAGCATTTT.

This clonotype was counted only a few times. The chain links TRBV7-9 to TRBJ2-1; D remains unclear. Germline CDR1 reads SEHNR; CDR2 reads FQNEAQ (reference sequence). V dropped 5 bases and J dropped 7 bases, with 15 bases sitting between them. There are 14 residues in the CDR3. DNA for the CDR3: TGTGCCAGCAGCCCCCTCGGCGGTGGTAATGAGCAGTTCTTC. It translates to CASSPLGGGNEQFF.

This clonotype was detected a few times. This chain joins TRBV15 and TRBJ1-4, with 9 bases fitting TRBD1. V was clipped by 2 bases and J by 3 bases; unmatched bases: 10. This CDR3 contains 18 residues. The germline V gene encodes CDR1 LNHNV and CDR2 YYDKDF (reference sequence). CDR3 nucleotide sequence: TGTGCCACCAGCAGAAAAACCGGGACAGGGAGGTCTAATGAAAAACTGTTTTTT. Protein product: CATSRKTGTGRSNEKLFF.

This clonotype was observed a few times. The chain links TRBV27 to TRBJ2-7; D ambiguous. CDR3 length: 13 residues. From germline, CDR1 is MNHEY and CDR2 SMNVEV (reference sequence). V lost 7 bases, J lost 1 base, and 11 bases lay in between. For the CDR3, the DNA is TGTGCCAGCACCACCGACGTTTCCTACGAGCAGTACTTC. It codes for CASTTDVSYEQYF.

This clonotype was seen ten or more times. CDR3 bases: TGTGCCAGCAGTCCAGAGGGAGATACGCAGTATTTT. It translates to CASSPEGDTQYF. The chain recombines TRBV6-6 with TRBJ2-3; D may be TRBD2 (5 bases). The germline gives CDR1 MNHNY, CDR2 SVGAGI (reference sequence). V lost 5 bases and J 5 bases, leaving 8 bases between the germline ends. The CDR3 extends over 12 amino acids.

This clonotype showed up just a few times. The V and J genes are TRBV28 and TRBJ2-1; D is possibly TRBD1 (6 bases). The CDR3 has 19 amino acids. Per germline, CDR1 MDHEN and CDR2 SYDVKM. V was trimmed by 5 bases and J by 2 bases, leaving 25 bases between them. This CDR3 reads CASSADHSSGAETYNEQFF. DNA of the CDR3: TGTGCCAGCAGTGCCGACCACTCTTCAGGGGCAGAAACCTACAATGAGCAGTTCTTC.

The rearrangement uses TRBV23-1 and TRBJ1-1; D not resolved. TRBV23-1 is marked as an open reading frame, function uncertain. CDR3 length equals 16 residues. Between the trimmed V and J ends, which lost 2 bases and 4 bases, there was a span of 17 bases. CDR3 residues: CASSQILVNIFTEAFF. CDR3 in DNA: TGCGCCAGCAGTCAAATTCTGGTCAACATATTCACTGAAGCTTTCTTT.

V usage is TRBV3-1 and J usage is TRBJ2-5, with TRBD2 matching 13 bases. Germline V gives CDR1 LGHDT, CDR2 YNNKEL (reference sequence). The trim removed 4 bases at V and 3 bases at J, leaving 2 bases unmatched. This CDR3 has 15 residues. The CDR3 DNA reads as TGTGCCAGCAGCCCAGGACTAGCGGGAGAAGAGACCCAGTACTTC. Residues: CASSPGLAGEETQYF.

This clonotype was observed many times. V is TRBV11-1 and J is TRBJ1-1; TRBD1 aligns across 7 bases. The junction had 3 bases not matched to a gene; V was cut back by 4 bases and J by 1 base. CDR1 is SGHAT and CDR2 is FQDESV in the germline V gene (reference sequence). The CDR3 totals 14 residues. CDR3 region: CASSSDRTNTEAFF. CDR3 in DNA: TGTGCCAGCAGCTCGGACAGGACGAACACTGAAGCTTTCTTT.

This clonotype appeared a few times. The V gene is TRBV20-1, the J gene TRBJ2-1; D might be TRBD1 or TRBD2, each matching 5 bases. Per germline, CDR1 DFQATT and CDR2 SNEGSKA (reference sequence). The CDR3 consists of 16 residues. The V end was cut by 2 bases, the J end by 4 bases, with 18 bases between. The DNA of the CDR3 is TGCAGTGCTAGACCATATACCGGGGCGAATTACAATGAGCAGTTCTTC. Protein product: CSARPYTGANYNEQFF.

This clonotype turned up a few times. The V call is TRBV4-1, the J call TRBJ2-1; D unclear. Germline V CDR1 and CDR2: MGHRA, YSYEKL. Trimming removed 3 bases from V and 7 bases from J, with 25 bases in between. The CDR3 is 18 amino acids. For the CDR3, the DNA is TGCGCCAGCAGCCAGATCTTCAGTGGGGTAGTGGTTAGAAATGAGCAGTTCTTC. It is translated as CASSQIFSGVVVRNEQFF.

The J gene is TRBJ2-7, the V gene TRBV20-1; D tentatively fits TRBD1 or TRBD2 (5 bases each). The length of the CDR3 is 15 residues. The germline V gene encodes CDR1 DFQATT and CDR2 SNEGSKA (reference sequence). V gave up 0 bases and J gave up 9 bases, with 21 bases separating them. The CDR3 spells CSARDAAAAGSRQYF. CDR3 sequence (DNA): TGCAGTGCTAGAGACGCCGCCGCGGCAGGGAGTAGGCAGTACTTC.

The V gene is TRBV6-5, the J gene TRBJ2-3; a possible D gene is TRBD2 (5 bases). This CDR3 comprises 17 residues. In germline, CDR1 is MNHEY, CDR2 SVGAGI. V shed 4 bases and J shed 6 bases, with 23 bases lying between them. The CDR3 DNA reads TGTGCCAGCAGTTCCCACCACCCCGCGACTACCACGGATACGCAGTATTTT. Amino acids: CASSSHHPATTTDTQYF.

This clonotype has only a few counts. V and J are TRBV7-2 and TRBJ2-2; no reliable D call. CDR1 SGHTA and CDR2 FQGNSA come from the germline V gene. Trimming cost V 4 bases and J 5 bases, with 11 bases left between them. This CDR3 is built from 14 residues. CDR3 coding DNA: TGTGCCAGCAGCTCGGTAGGGTCTACCGGGGAGCTGTTTTTT. Protein product: CASSSVGSTGELFF.

This clonotype was seen repeatedly, ten times or more. The chain combines TRBV2 with TRBJ1-1; 10 nucleotides align to TRBD1. The CDR3 has 15 residues. Germline V gene sequence: CDR1 SNHLY, CDR2 FYNNEI. The trim removed 9 bases at V and 6 bases at J, leaving 13 bases unmatched. The CDR3 is CARFKDRGLRAEAFF. In DNA, the CDR3 is TGTGCCAGATTTAAGGACAGGGGGTTGAGGGCTGAAGCTTTCTTT.

A word on this clonotype: One base away lies a much larger clone, so this may be a sequencing read error. The chain has TRBV7-2 and TRBJ2-3; perhaps TRBD1 as D (5 bases). The germline CDR1 and CDR2 sequences are SGHTA and FQGNSA. This CDR3 contains 15 residues. The CDR3 loop is CANSFDRRRTHTQYF. CDR3 bases: TGTGCCAACAGCTTCGACAGACGACGTACCCATACGCAGTATTTT.

This clonotype was recorded a few times. The chain has TRBV6-2 or TRBV6-3 and TRBJ1-1; no reliable D call. In germline, CDR1 is MNHEY, CDR2 SVGEGT. The germline V and J ends were trimmed by 4 bases and 2 bases, with 14 bases remaining between them. The CDR3 spans 15 residues. The CDR3, as DNA: TGTGCCAGCAGTTCGGAGTGGGTCAGAAACACTGAAGCTTTCTTT. It yields the protein CASSSEWVRNTEAFF.

The table lists this clonotype with a few counts. The chain links TRBV11-2 to TRBJ2-3, with TRBD2 matching 13 bases. The CDR3 has 15 amino acids. V trimming: 5 bases; J trimming: 8 bases; junction bases outside the gene matches: 7. The germline V gene has CDR1 SGHAT and CDR2 FQNNGV. The CDR3 DNA reads TGTGCCAGCAGCGAAACTAGCGGGGGGGCCTTTACGCAGTATTTT. As protein: CASSETSGGAFTQYF.

This clonotype has at least ten counts. This sequence joins TRBV6-2 or TRBV6-3 and TRBJ1-2, with TRBD1 as a possible D gene (5 bases). V dropped 10 bases and J dropped 8 bases, with 17 bases sitting between them. The CDR3 extends over 12 amino acids. The V gene's germline CDR1 is MNHEY and CDR2 SVGEGT. The CDR3 protein is CATKRGVGGYTF. The CDR3 coding sequence is TGTGCCACCAAGAGGGGCGTGGGAGGCTACACCTTC.

V gene TRBV19 combines with J gene TRBJ1-4; D uncertain. In germline, CDR1 is LNHDA, CDR2 SQIVND (reference sequence). The germline V and J ends were trimmed by 3 bases and 7 bases, with 12 bases remaining between them. The CDR3 consists of 14 residues. The CDR3 protein is CASSMVQIGEKLFF. CDR3 in DNA: TGTGCCAGTAGTATGGTACAGATAGGTGAAAAACTGTTTTTT.

The rearrangement links TRBV14 to TRBJ2-1, with 8 bases that match TRBD1. Germline lookup yields CDR1 SGHDN and CDR2 FVKESK. V gave up 0 bases and J gave up 7 bases; unmatched junction bases: 8. CDR3 size: 16 residues. This chain's CDR3 is CASSQDPRTGKNEQFF. The CDR3 DNA sequence: TGTGCCAGCAGCCAAGACCCTCGGACAGGGAAGAATGAGCAGTTCTTC.

There are a few counts of this clonotype. The genes are TRBV12-3 or TRBV12-4 and TRBJ1-5, with D maybe TRBD1 (5 bases). The V and J ends lost 6 bases and 0 bases respectively, with 12 bases between them. CDR3 size: 15 residues. In DNA, the CDR3 is TGTGCCAGCAGGATGACAGAATATAGCAATCAGCCCCAGCATTTT. As protein: CASRMTEYSNQPQHF.

This clonotype was observed a few times. The junction differs from germline at one of its ends, possibly a read error. The V and J genes are TRBV29-1 and TRBJ1-2, with unresolved D. This CDR3 contains 12 residues. Germline CDR1 reads SQVTM; CDR2 reads ANQGSEA. CDR3 region: CSVDDPGYGDTF. CDR3 DNA sequence: TGCAGCGTGGACGATCCTGGCTATGGCGACACCTTC.